The 16 T cell receptor beta chains in this list originate from one sample, sequenced in a study of blood T cell repertoires in COVID-19 (dated by TCRdb to the early 2020s). The library was generated by the immunoSEQ multiplex PCR assay. The clones in this table, taken by TCRdb from immuneACCESS, are in-frame only. Not every clone is retained; where verified, under half of the shortfall comes from an unresolved V gene, and the cause of the rest is unknown. Across this sample there are about 240,000 clones, with roughly 80% seen only once. Around 3.3% of the sample lies in the top ten. Sequenced input: PBMCs or T cells enriched from blood (not recorded which). The receptors were gathered from a woman between 40 and 55 years old who had been exposed to COVID-19.

This rearrangement joins TRBV27 to TRBJ2-5; 10 bases fit TRBD1. The ends lost 3 bases at V and 2 bases at J; junction bases unmatched: 6. The germline CDR1 and CDR2 sequences are MNHEY and SMNVEV (reference sequence). CDR3 length equals 16 residues. CDR3 sequence: CASSFGTGVLQETQYF. The CDR3 bases are TGTGCCAGCAGTTTCGGGACAGGGGTCTTACAAGAGACCCAGTACTTC.

The chain recombines TRBV4-2 with TRBJ2-3; 10 bases fit TRBD1. CDR3 length: 18 amino acids. The ends lost 3 bases at V and 6 bases at J; junction bases unmatched: 15. Germline V CDR1 and CDR2: LGHNA, YNFKEQ. The CDR3 DNA sequence: TGTGCCAGCAGCCATGAAAAAACCGGGACAGGGGTTTCGGATACGCAGTATTTT. Its protein is CASSHEKTGTGVSDTQYF.

This chain links TRBV7-9 with TRBJ2-7; 7 positions match TRBD1. Trimming at V came to 4 bases and at J to 2 bases, leaving 5 bases not matched to a gene. The CDR3 loop spans 14 amino acids. Germline lookup yields CDR1 SEHNR and CDR2 FQNEAQ (reference sequence). CDR3 amino acids: CASSSDRTAYEQYF. DNA for the CDR3: TGTGCCAGCAGCTCGGACAGGACAGCCTACGAGCAGTACTTC.

V gene TRBV7-2 combines with J gene TRBJ1-5; D possibly corresponds to TRBD1 (6 bases). Germline lookup yields CDR1 SGHTA and CDR2 FQGNSA. The CDR3 contains 15 residues. V dropped 1 base and J dropped 4 bases, with 11 bases sitting between them. The CDR3 coding sequence is TGTGCCAGCAGCTTAGGGCAGGGGCTGAATCAGCCCCAGCATTTT. Its protein is CASSLGQGLNQPQHF.

This clone appeared a few times. The chain uses TRBV2 and TRBJ2-2; 8 bases line up with TRBD1. This CDR3 comprises 15 residues. J gave up 1 base and V 4 bases, and 2 bases lay outside the gene matches. CDR1 SNHLY and CDR2 FYNNEI come from the germline V gene. This chain's CDR3 is CASSGTGGNTGELFF. CDR3 nucleotides: TGTGCCAGCAGTGGTACAGGGGGGAACACCGGGGAGCTGTTTTTT. The full variable domain, completed using reference TRBV2 and TRBJ2-2, is EPEVTQTPSHQVTQMGQEVILRCVPISNHLYFYWYRQILGQKVEFLVSFYNNEISEKSEIFDDQFSVERPDGSNFTLKIRSTKLEDSAMYFCASSGTGGNTGELFFGEGSRLTVL.

This clone appeared a few times. The CDR3 protein is CASSLQGSAGNTIYF. CDR3 nucleotide sequence: TGCGCCAGCAGCTTGCAGGGTTCCGCTGGAAACACCATATATTTT. The V call is TRBV5-1, the J call TRBJ1-3, with D possibly being TRBD1 (5 bases). This CDR3 spans 15 amino acids. Trimming removed 1 base from V and 2 bases from J, with 10 bases in between. Germline V lookup: CDR1 SGHRS, CDR2 YFSETQ.

This clone was seen a few times. The V and J genes are TRBV6-1 and TRBJ1-5; D is perhaps TRBD1 (6 bases). The CDR3 is 14 amino acids. The germline gives CDR1 MNHNS, CDR2 SASEGT. V was trimmed by 2 bases and J by 5 bases, leaving 10 bases between them. CDR3 protein: CASSELEGDQPQHF. CDR3 coding DNA: TGTGCCAGCAGTGAACTAGAGGGGGATCAGCCCCAGCATTTT.

This chain joins TRBV2 and TRBJ2-1, with D possibly TRBD2 on 5 matching bases. This CDR3 is 14 amino acids long. Germline V CDR1 and CDR2: SNHLY, FYNNEI. V lost 7 bases and J 3 bases, leaving 13 bases between the germline ends. The CDR3 DNA reads as TGTGCCAGCAATCCTAGCTCAGTCTACAATGAGCAGTTCTTC. This codes for CASNPSSVYNEQFF.

This rearrangement joins TRBV7-2 to TRBJ1-1; the match to TRBD1 covers 11 bases. Germline CDR1 is SGHTA and CDR2 is FQGNSA. V trimming: 5 bases; J trimming: 2 bases; junction bases outside the gene matches: 13. The CDR3 sequence is 18 residues long. The CDR3 sequence is CASSAQAGTGGPNTEAFF. DNA for the CDR3: TGTGCCAGCAGCGCACAAGCCGGGACAGGGGGACCCAACACTGAAGCTTTCTTT.

This chain links TRBV10-2 with TRBJ1-5; D remains ambiguous. The CDR3 has 16 residues. V was cut by 8 bases and J by 3 bases, with 20 bases left in between. Germline assignment: CDR1 WSHSY and CDR2 SAAADI. The CDR3, as DNA: TGCGCCAGCCGAGGGCCCCGGGGAAAGGACAATCAGCCCCAGCATTTT. As protein: CASRGPRGKDNQPQHF.

This clone is categorized as medium-sized. The rearrangement joins TRBV27 to TRBJ2-7, with TRBD1 matching over 9 bases. This CDR3 spans 14 amino acids. J gave up 2 bases and V 10 bases, and 9 bases lay outside the gene matches. Per the germline V gene, CDR1 is MNHEY and CDR2 is SMNVEV (reference sequence). The CDR3 region has the DNA TGTGCCACCGGGACAGGGAGTATGCCCTACGAGCAGTACTTC. Protein product: CATGTGSMPYEQYF.

The chain recombines TRBV9 with TRBJ2-7; 9 bases line up with TRBD1. The germline gives CDR1 SGDLS, CDR2 YYNGEE. V gave up 3 bases and J gave up 7 bases; unmatched junction bases: 11. The length of the CDR3 is 15 residues. CDR3 in amino acids: CASSASGTGRREQYF. The CDR3 nucleotides are TGTGCCAGCAGCGCATCCGGGACAGGGAGGAGGGAGCAGTACTTC. Full variable domain (outside the CDR3, taken from reference TRBV9 and TRBJ2-7): DSGVTQTPKHLITATGQRVTLRCSPRSGDLSVYWYQQSLDQGLQFLIQYYNGEERAKGNILERFSAQQFPDLHSELNLSSLELGDSALYFCASSASGTGRREQYFGPGTRLTVT.

V and J are TRBV19 and TRBJ1-3; 8 positions match TRBD1. V was pared by 10 bases and J by 5 bases, with 13 bases of the junction left unmatched. Germline V CDR1 and CDR2: LNHDA, SQIVND (reference sequence). The CDR3 consists of 15 residues. CDR3 region: CATTGGTLGRNTIYF. The CDR3, as DNA: TGTGCCACCACAGGGGGAACCCTCGGGAGAAACACCATATATTTT.

The chain uses TRBV10-1 and TRBJ1-1; D unresolved. V shed 2 bases and J shed 3 bases, with 7 bases lying between them. The CDR3 has 13 residues. Germline V CDR1 and CDR2: WNHNN, SYGVQD (reference sequence). In DNA form, the CDR3 reads TGCGCCAGCAGTGAGCCGGGGTACACTGAAGCTTTCTTT. The encoded protein is CASSEPGYTEAFF.

CDR3 sequence: CASSQDYPAAGLYGYTF. As DNA, the CDR3 is TGCGCCAGCAGCCAAGATTACCCTGCGGCGGGACTCTATGGCTACACCTTC. The V and J genes are TRBV4-3 and TRBJ1-2, with a tentative D call TRBD1 (5 bases). Trimming took off 0 bases at V and 4 bases at J, with 18 bases between the two ends. There are 17 residues in the CDR3. CDR1 and CDR2 from the germline V gene are LGHNA and YSLEER.

The chain employs TRBV5-4 and TRBJ1-2; 8 bases align to TRBD1. Unmatched junction bases numbered 10, after V lost 4 bases and J lost 8 bases. CDR1 is SGHNT and CDR2 is YYREEE in the germline V gene (reference sequence). The CDR3 has 14 residues. The CDR3 coding sequence is TGTGCCAGCAGCCCCGACAGGGGCGTTTTCGGCTACACCTTC. Its protein product is CASSPDRGVFGYTF. The entire variable domain, with the rest obtained from reference TRBV5-4 and TRBJ1-2, is as follows: ETGVTQSPTHLIKTRGQQVTLRCSSQSGHNTVSWYQQALGQGPQFIFQYYREEENGRGNFPPRFSGLQFPNYSSELNVNALELDDSALYLCASSPDRGVFGYTFGSGTRLTVV.